These T cell receptor beta chains were read from a single sample in a study of OX40 agonist ivuxolimab in advanced cancers. TCRdb's table, derived via immunoSEQ multiplex PCR, lists solely in-frame clones and lacks some. This table holds 70,000 to 85,000 clones, 65% to 90% found once. This material consisted of CD4+ or CD8+ T cells sorted from blood, taken in a trial of the OX40 agonist ivuxolimab. The receptors come from an adult with an advanced solid tumor such as melanoma, head and neck, liver or kidney cancer. Each CDR3 is given with its conserved first and last residue. Fields, in order: J gene, V gene, D gene, clone size, CDR3 protein, CDR3 DNA. D genes are given only for firm matches. The listing skips clone size in some rows; elsewhere it reads once, few, many or a size class.

>TRBJ2-5|TRBV5-1|-|-
CASSLSIQETQYF
TGCGCCAGCAGCTTGTCGATACAAGAGACCCAGTACTTC
>TRBJ1-2|TRBV4-3|-|-
CASSQEQARTNTGYTF
TGCGCCAGCAGCCAAGAGCAGGCTAGGACAAATACGGGCTACACCTTC
>TRBJ1-4|TRBV4-2|TRBD1|-
CASSQVRQGGGEKLFF
TGTGCCAGCAGCCAAGTCAGACAGGGCGGAGGTGAAAAACTGTTTTTT
>TRBJ2-3|TRBV5-1|TRBD1|-
CASSLTTGSTDTQYF
TGCGCCAGCAGCTTGACGACAGGGAGCACAGATACGCAGTATTTT
>TRBJ1-2|TRBV29-1|-|-
CSVERGVGGGYTF
TGCAGCGTTGAACGGGGAGTAGGGGGGGGCTACACCTTC
>TRBJ2-5|TRBV28|-|-
CASSEFSWIQETQYF
TGTGCCAGCAGTGAATTCTCGTGGATTCAAGAGACCCAGTACTTC
>TRBJ1-5|TRBV18|-|-
CASSPVDSHQPQHF
TGTGCCAGCTCACCAGTAGACAGCCATCAGCCCCAGCATTTT
>TRBJ1-1|TRBV28|-|-
CASSPSTAIRNTEAFF
TGTGCCAGCAGCCCGAGCACGGCAATCAGGAACACTGAAGCTTTCTTT
>TRBJ2-3|TRBV11-2|-|-
CASKGISSTDTQYF
TGTGCCAGCAAAGGGATATCTAGCACAGATACGCAGTATTTT
>TRBJ2-3|TRBV14|TRBD2|-
CASSQDRLAGVDTQYF
TGTGCCAGCAGCCAAGATCGTCTAGCGGGGGTAGATACGCAGTATTTT
>TRBJ2-7|TRBV18|-|-
CASSPGTLALEQYF
TGTGCCAGCTCACCTGGGACACTAGCTTTGGAGCAGTACTTC
>TRBJ2-5|TRBV27|-|-
CASSLFGAETQYF
TGTGCCAGCAGTTTATTTGGAGCAGAGACCCAGTACTTC
>TRBJ2-7|TRBV5-8|-|-
CASSLGRGRSYEQYF
TGTGCCAGCAGCTTGGGTAGGGGGAGGTCCTACGAGCAGTACTTC
>TRBJ2-5|TRBV6-6|-|-
CASRVDAKETQYF
TGTGCCAGCAGAGTAGACGCGAAAGAGACCCAGTACTTC
>TRBJ1-6|TRBV14|TRBD1|-
CASSRLDRGITSPLHF
TGTGCCAGCAGCCGCCTCGACAGGGGTATTACGTCACCCCTCCACTTT
>TRBJ1-1|TRBV5-5|-|-
CASSLVIAGGTEAFF
TGTGCCAGCAGCTTGGTCATAGCAGGAGGCACTGAAGCTTTCTTT
>TRBJ1-4|TRBV5-1|-|-
CASSPAQGPTNEKLFF
TGCGCCAGCAGCCCGGCCCAGGGACCCACGAATGAAAAACTGTTTTTT
>TRBJ1-5|TRBV19|TRBD1|-
CASRDRYSNQPQHF
TGTGCCAGTAGGGACAGGTATAGCAATCAGCCCCAGCATTTT
>TRBJ1-1|TRBV7-9|TRBD1|few
CASSKGQGMNTEAFF
TGTGCCAGCAGCAAAGGACAGGGAATGAACACTGAAGCTTTCTTT
>TRBJ2-1|TRBV4-3|-|-
CASSGSSYNEQFF
TGCGCCAGCAGCGGGAGCTCCTACAATGAGCAGTTCTTC
>TRBJ1-2|TRBV9|-|-
CASSVNPEYGYTF
TGTGCCAGCAGCGTAAACCCCGAGTATGGCTACACCTTC
>TRBJ2-1|TRBV28|-|few
CASISLALNNEQFF
TGTGCCAGCATAAGCCTAGCTTTAAACAATGAGCAGTTCTTC
>TRBJ1-3|TRBV7-2|TRBD1|-
CASSPTTGAGNTIYF
TGTGCCAGCAGCCCCACGACAGGGGCCGGAAACACCATATATTTT
>TRBJ1-4|TRBV5-4|TRBD1|-
CASSLYGDRGREKLFF
TGTGCCAGCAGCTTGTATGGGGACAGGGGCCGCGAAAAACTGTTTTTT
>TRBJ1-4|TRBV29-1|TRBD1|-
CSVAGTGNEKLFF
TGCAGCGTTGCCGGGACAGGGAATGAAAAACTGTTTTTT
>TRBJ1-4|TRBV7-8|-|-
CASSSPGTINEKLFF
TGTGCCAGCAGCTCTCCGGGGACGATTAATGAAAAACTGTTTTTT
>TRBJ2-3|TRBV19|TRBD2|-
CASSIGGDITDTQYF
TGTGCCAGTAGTATTGGGGGGGATATAACAGATACGCAGTATTTT
>TRBJ2-1|TRBV5-6|TRBD2|-
CASSLLAGGGNEQFF
TGTGCCAGCAGCTTGTTAGCGGGGGGAGGGAATGAGCAGTTCTTC